Shown below are 19 T cell receptor beta chains from a single sample sequenced in a study of T cell responses to AZD1222 COVID-19 vaccine (dated by TCRdb to the early 2020s). Library preparation was by the immunoSEQ multiplex PCR assay. The source is immuneACCESS, and TCRdb retained only in-frame sequences with V and J called. Part of the clones is not carried over; for the studies checked, unresolved V genes explain less than half of this, and the remainder is unexplained. Within this sample are more than 140,000 clones, with around 91% of them counted one time only. Of the sample, 5% is held by the ten largest clones. Per the publication, the time point label means: baseline before first vaccination. Here the sequenced sample was peripheral blood, taken on day 0 of AZD1222 vaccination. The source of these receptors is an adult in good health.

The rearrangement joins TRBV12-5 to TRBJ2-1; TRBD2 might be the D (5 bases). Germline loops: CDR1 LGHNT, CDR2 FRNRAP. There are 12 residues in the CDR3. V dropped 7 bases and J dropped 6 bases, with 10 bases sitting between them. The CDR3 bases are TGTGCTAGTGCCCTGGCGGGCAATGAGCAGTTCTTC. This codes for CASALAGNEQFF.

This clone was seen ten or more times. The chain uses TRBV19 and TRBJ1-2; D might be TRBD1 (6 bases). V gave up 10 bases and J gave up 3 bases, with 18 bases separating them. Germline CDR1 and CDR2: LNHDA and SQIVND (reference sequence). The CDR3 extends over 14 amino acids. This CDR3 reads CATRTQGTYYGYTF. In nucleotides, the CDR3 is TGTGCCACCCGAACGCAGGGGACCTACTATGGCTACACCTTC.

The rearrangement joins TRBV10-3 to TRBJ2-3; D remains unclear. CDR3 length: 12 amino acids. V lost 3 bases and J 2 bases, leaving 3 bases between the germline ends. CDR1 ENHRY and CDR2 SYGVKD come from the germline V gene. As DNA, the CDR3 is TGTGCCATCAGTGATTTCACAGATACGCAGTATTTT. Amino acid sequence: CAISDFTDTQYF.

This clone turned up a few times. V is TRBV5-8 and J is TRBJ2-7; D is unresolved. The V end lost 2 bases, the J end lost 7 bases, and 19 bases lay between the germline ends. The CDR3 extends over 15 amino acids. CDR1 is SGHTS and CDR2 is YDEGEE in the germline V gene. CDR3 DNA sequence: TGTGCCAGCAGCTTCGTGGCTTCTATGGTGGGAGAGCAGTACTTC. This translates into CASSFVASMVGEQYF.

CDR3 loop: CASRVPSGRNTGELFF. The CDR3 region has the DNA TGCGCCAGCAGGGTCCCCAGCGGGAGGAACACCGGGGAGCTGTTTTTT. The gene calls are TRBV10-2 and TRBJ2-2; 8 nucleotides line up with TRBD2. The CDR3 extends over 16 amino acids. Per germline, CDR1 WSHSY and CDR2 SAAADI. After removal of 6 bases from V and 1 base from J, the junction contained 7 bases not matched to a gene.

The chain is built from TRBV7-8 and TRBJ1-2; 7 bases agree with TRBD1. The CDR3 length is 14 residues. CDR1 and CDR2 (germline): SGHVS, FQNEAQ. Losses at the gene ends were 0 bases for V and 10 bases for J; bases not matched to a gene: 8. CDR3 amino acids: CASSLASGRGAYTF. The CDR3 nucleotides are TGTGCCAGCAGCTTAGCGTCAGGCAGGGGGGCCTACACCTTC.

V and J are TRBV15 and TRBJ1-5, with D tentatively TRBD1 (5 bases). V gave up 6 bases and J gave up 3 bases, with 9 bases separating them. Germline V gene sequence: CDR1 LNHNV, CDR2 YYDKDF (reference sequence). The CDR3 has 13 residues. CDR3: CATSRQHNQPQHF. CDR3 DNA: TGTGCCACCAGTAGACAGCACAATCAGCCCCAGCATTTT.

The chain links TRBV28 to TRBJ1-5; D is unresolved. V was shortened by 3 bases and J by 3 bases, with 12 bases between the two germline ends. The germline V gene has CDR1 MDHEN and CDR2 SYDVKM. The CDR3 is 15 amino acids. CDR3 amino acids: CASSFDENHNQPQHF. The CDR3, as DNA: TGTGCCAGCAGTTTCGACGAGAACCACAATCAGCCCCAGCATTTT. Variable domain in full (rest from reference TRBV28 and TRBJ1-5): DVKVTQSSRYLVKRTGEKVFLECVQDMDHENMFWYRQDPGLGLRLIYFSYDVKMKEKGDIPEGYSVSREKKERFSLILESASTNQTSMYLCASSFDENHNQPQHFGDGTRLSIL.

This sequence joins TRBV28 and TRBJ2-1; D assignment may be TRBD1 or TRBD2 (6 bases each). Germline V gene lookup returns CDR1 MDHEN and CDR2 SYDVKM. The CDR3 consists of 16 residues. The V end was cut by 4 bases, the J end by 5 bases, with 18 bases between. The CDR3 protein is CASSSERGVPNNEQFF. CDR3 sequence (DNA): TGTGCCAGCAGTTCAGAAAGGGGGGTGCCGAACAATGAGCAGTTCTTC.

This chain links TRBV18 with TRBJ2-1; D gene uncertain. This CDR3 contains 13 residues. Germline-derived CDR1 and CDR2 are KGHSH and LQKENI. The V gene lost 0 bases and the J gene lost 8 bases, with 8 bases spanning the gap. The CDR3 here is CASSPPPGDEQFF. The CDR3 bases are TGTGCCAGCTCACCACCCCCGGGCGATGAGCAGTTCTTC.

The rearrangement joins TRBV16 to TRBJ2-2; a weak D match, TRBD1 (6 bases). Trimming cost V 1 base and J 5 bases, with 8 bases left between them. The length of the CDR3 is 14 residues. CDR1 and CDR2 (germline): KGHSY, FQNENV. The CDR3 region has the DNA TGTGCCAGCAGCCAATATACAGGGACCGGGGAGCTGTTTTTT. It encodes CASSQYTGTGELFF.

The rearrangement uses TRBV2 and TRBJ1-4; a possible D gene is TRBD1 (6 bases). V was cut by 6 bases and J by 7 bases, with 15 bases left in between. CDR1 and CDR2 (germline): SNHLY, FYNNEI. There are 14 residues in the CDR3. As DNA, the CDR3 is TGTGCCAGCAGGAGCCCAGGGGCGGGTGAAAAACTGTTTTTT. This translates into CASRSPGAGEKLFF. Using reference TRBV2 and TRBJ1-4 for the parts outside the CDR3, the full variable domain is EPEVTQTPSHQVTQMGQEVILRCVPISNHLYFYWYRQILGQKVEFLVSFYNNEISEKSEIFDDQFSVERPDGSNFTLKIRSTKLEDSAMYFCASRSPGAGEKLFFGSGTQLSVL.

V gene TRBV24-1 combines with J gene TRBJ2-1, with 14 bases matching TRBD2. J gave up 10 bases and V 9 bases, and 10 bases lay outside the gene matches. The germline V gene has CDR1 KGHDR and CDR2 SFDVKD. This CDR3 is built from 15 residues. Here the CDR3 DNA reads TGTGCCACCGGGGAGACTAGCGGGAGGGCCTGGGAGCAGTTCTTC. Protein product: CATGETSGRAWEQFF.

The chain carries TRBV19 and TRBJ2-1; D may correspond to TRBD1 or TRBD2 (6 bases each). The CDR3 totals 15 residues. CDR1 LNHDA and CDR2 SQIVND come from the germline V gene (reference sequence). V lost 6 bases and J lost 7, with 19 bases in between. The CDR3 sequence: CASSYWGDIGNEQFF. The CDR3 DNA follows: TGTGCCAGTAGCTATTGGGGGGACATCGGTAATGAGCAGTTCTTC.

J is TRBJ2-2 and V is TRBV11-2; TRBD2 might be the D (7 bases). Per germline, CDR1 SGHAT and CDR2 FQNNGV. The CDR3 covers 17 residues. Trimming left V 4 bases short and J 2 bases short, with 17 bases between. CDR3 in DNA: TGTGCCAGCAGCTCCCATAGGTGGGGGGGCAACACCGGGGAGCTGTTTTTT. It encodes CASSSHRWGGNTGELFF.

The V gene is TRBV27, the J gene TRBJ1-6; D may be TRBD1 (6 bases). The CDR3 spans 14 residues. The V gene lost 5 bases and the J gene lost 6 bases, with 11 bases spanning the gap. Germline lookup yields CDR1 MNHEY and CDR2 SMNVEV (reference sequence). CDR3 amino acids: CASSRTALNSPLHF. The CDR3 DNA follows: TGTGCCAGCAGTCGGACAGCCCTTAATTCACCCCTCCACTTT.

This chain connects TRBV12-3 or TRBV12-4 to TRBJ2-7; the D gene is possibly TRBD1 (6 bases). V dropped 7 bases and J dropped 9 bases, with 16 bases sitting between them. The CDR3 is 12 residues long. CDR3 amino acids: CASTRGTSGQYF. CDR3 bases: TGTGCCAGCACACGAGGGACATCGGGGCAGTACTTC.

V is TRBV28 and J is TRBJ1-2, with a possible D match to TRBD1 (5 bases). This CDR3 is built from 17 residues. Trimming left V 1 base short and J 4 bases short, with 19 bases between. Germline V CDR1 and CDR2: MDHEN, SYDVKM. The DNA of the CDR3 is TGTGCCAGCAGTTTATCAGGTCGGGGACCCGCCCCCTATGGCTACACCTTC. Translation: CASSLSGRGPAPYGYTF.

This clone was seen once. The V and J genes are TRBV19 and TRBJ2-5; 15 nucleotides align to TRBD2. V was clipped by 6 bases and J by 4 bases; unmatched bases: 18. Germline CDR1 and CDR2: LNHDA and SQIVND (reference sequence). This CDR3 has 20 residues. CDR3 DNA sequence: TGTGCCAGTAGCCCGCCCCCTGGGACTAGCGGGAGGCGGGGGAGAGAGACCCAGTACTTC. It yields the protein CASSPPPGTSGRRGRETQYF.